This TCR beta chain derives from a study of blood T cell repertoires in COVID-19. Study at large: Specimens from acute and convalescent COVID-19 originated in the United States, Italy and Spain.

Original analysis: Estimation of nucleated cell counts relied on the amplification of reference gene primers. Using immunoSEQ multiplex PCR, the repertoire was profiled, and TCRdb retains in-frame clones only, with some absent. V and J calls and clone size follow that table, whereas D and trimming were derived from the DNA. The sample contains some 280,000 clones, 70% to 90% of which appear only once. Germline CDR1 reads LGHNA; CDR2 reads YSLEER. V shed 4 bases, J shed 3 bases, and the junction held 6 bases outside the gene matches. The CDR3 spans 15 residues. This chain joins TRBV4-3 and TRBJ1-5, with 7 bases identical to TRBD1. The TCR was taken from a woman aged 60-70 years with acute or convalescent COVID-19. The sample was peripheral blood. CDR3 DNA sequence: TGCGCCAGCAGCCCCGGGACAGCCGTCAATCAGCCCCAGCATTTT. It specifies CASSPGTAVNQPQHF.